These 2 T cell receptor beta chains were all obtained from the same sample, sequenced in a study of a mutant IDH1 vaccine in newly diagnosed glioma. For these receptors, no antigen is known. The table came from immunoSEQ multiplex PCR; TCRdb's copy has only in-frame clones and leaves some out. Of some 51,000 clones detected, roughly 78% appear once; the ten largest clones hold 1.8%. Time point defined: week 5, during vaccination. Vaccination comprised doses that each held 300 ug of mutant IDH1 20-mer peptide, plus topical imiquimod. The sequencing here drew on PBMCs, taken from a glioma patient whose treatment included an IDH1 peptide vaccine. The source is a woman between 40 and 50 years old with glioma.

This clone appeared a few times. V usage is TRBV4-2 and J usage is TRBJ1-6; D is unclear. This CDR3 region has 13 residues. Trimming stripped 0 bases from V and 8 bases from J, with 5 bases between. Germline CDR1 and CDR2: LGHNA and YNFKEQ. The CDR3 DNA reads TGTGCCAGCAGCCAAGACCTCCATTCACCCCTCCACTTT. This encodes CASSQDLHSPLHF.

The chain joins TRBV4-3 to TRBJ2-3; no definite D call. Between the trimmed V and J ends, which lost 1 base and 0 bases, there was a span of 11 bases. From germline, CDR1 is LGHNA and CDR2 YSLEER. The CDR3 extends over 16 amino acids. CDR3 protein: CASSQVSWKSTDTQYF. DNA for the CDR3: TGCGCCAGCAGCCAAGTCTCGTGGAAAAGCACAGATACGCAGTATTTT.